The sequence of this T cell receptor (beta chain) was determined in a study of blood T cell repertoires in COVID-19. Sequencing was performed with immunoSEQ multiplex PCR; in TCRdb, only in-frame clones are kept and a portion is missing. The data contain around 120,000 clones, approximately 82% of them singletons. From germline, CDR1 is LNHDA and CDR2 SQIVND (reference sequence). CDR3 length: 15 amino acids. Trimming cost V 7 bases and J 5 bases; bases outside gene matches: 6. The receptor was isolated from a man under 40 with acute or convalescent COVID-19. The chain couples TRBV19 to TRBJ2-1, with 12 bases lining up with TRBD2. The sample comprised peripheral blood. The CDR3 region has the DNA TGTGCCAGTACCGCGACTAGCGGGGGTAACAATGAGCAGTTCTTC. Translated, it gives CASTATSGGNNEQFF.